This TCR beta chain was captured in a study of blood T cell repertoires in COVID-19. Study-wide context: COVID-19 samples collected from the United States, Italy and Spain covered acute and convalescent phases. T cells, B-cell-depleted T cells, or PBMCs provided the cDNA or gDNA that served as material.

Germline V gene data show CDR1 as SNHLY and CDR2 as FYNNEI. Trimming stripped 4 bases from V and 0 bases from J, with 11 bases between. The CDR3 spans 15 residues. Per the authors' pipeline: Amplification of reference gene primers provided the estimated nucleated cell counts. Repertoires were generated with immunoSEQ multiplex PCR, while TCRdb's copy carries only in-frame clones and drops some. Clonal size and the V and J genes are those of that table, whereas D and trimming came from the DNA. This table has roughly 160,000 clones, 80% to 90% appearing once. This chain joins TRBV2 and TRBJ2-3; no clear D. Sequenced input: peripheral blood. This sequence originates from a woman of 80 years or more with acute or convalescent COVID-19. The CDR3 region has the DNA TGTGCCAGCAGTGCACGAGCGACTAGCACAGATACGCAGTATTTT. It codes for CASSARATSTDTQYF.